This paragraph covers one TCR beta chain sequence. Its specificity is unknown. V gave up 6 bases and J gave up 3 bases; unmatched junction bases: 16. Germline CDR1 and CDR2: SGHAT and FQNNGV. This CDR3 has 18 residues. The source of the sample is a study of T cells after posttransplantation cyclophosphamide. Busulfan-fludarabine conditioning, marrow transplant, and cyclophosphamide on days +3 and +4 were administered. Only in-frame clones appear in the TCRdb table, and some are missing; sequencing was by immunoSEQ multiplex PCR. The repertoire holds fewer than 2,000 clones, with around 85% as singletons. Study results and caveats: TRB overlap between skin or GI tissue T cells and blood was limited. TRB clonality was highly associated with recipient CMV seropositivity and reactivation. Later blood repertoires were often dominated by clones from the donor CD8+ memory compartment.

This sequence was found in a female patient aged 60 to 70 who received an allogeneic stem cell transplant from an unrelated donor, was CMV-positive, and had acute GVHD only. The T cells may partly be graft donor cells. The source material was CD4+ T cells sorted from PBMCs, sampled more than 210 days after allogeneic stem cell transplant with posttransplant cyclophosphamide. The chain employs TRBV11-2 and TRBJ1-1; TRBD1 aligns across 10 bases. CDR3 coding DNA: TGTGCCAGCAGTCCCAGGGGACAGGGGTCCACTGATGACACTGAAGCTTTCTTT. Translated, it gives CASSPRGQGSTDDTEAFF.